This entry describes one T cell receptor (beta chain). As yet, its antigen is unknown. The data were obtained in a study of monozygotic twins with inflammatory bowel disease. Study-wide findings and caveats: Support for a single strong signal or clonotype associated with IBD was absent. Especially where disease activity was present, IBD patients had fewer clonotypes in common with others than healthy twins did. The co-twins with IBD showed lower TCRbeta diversity (inverse Simpson) than their healthy siblings. Patient repertoires may have gained variability from differing immunosuppressive treatments.

TCRdb reprocessed the 5' RACE reads and keeps a single row for each CDR3 protein, giving no DNA. The sample yields under 350,000 distinct CDR3 sequences, of which the top ten take up 5.6%. Germline V gene sequence: CDR1 SGHTA, CDR2 FQGNSA. The length of the CDR3 is 14 residues. The sequence was obtained from a human donor with ulcerative colitis or Crohn's disease, or a healthy co-twin of an affected twin (not recorded which). Sequencing used blood. The V and J genes are TRBV7-2 and TRBJ2-3; the D gene TCRdb calls, TRBD2, cannot be checked with no DNA. The CDR3 region is CASSFTSGRDTQYF.